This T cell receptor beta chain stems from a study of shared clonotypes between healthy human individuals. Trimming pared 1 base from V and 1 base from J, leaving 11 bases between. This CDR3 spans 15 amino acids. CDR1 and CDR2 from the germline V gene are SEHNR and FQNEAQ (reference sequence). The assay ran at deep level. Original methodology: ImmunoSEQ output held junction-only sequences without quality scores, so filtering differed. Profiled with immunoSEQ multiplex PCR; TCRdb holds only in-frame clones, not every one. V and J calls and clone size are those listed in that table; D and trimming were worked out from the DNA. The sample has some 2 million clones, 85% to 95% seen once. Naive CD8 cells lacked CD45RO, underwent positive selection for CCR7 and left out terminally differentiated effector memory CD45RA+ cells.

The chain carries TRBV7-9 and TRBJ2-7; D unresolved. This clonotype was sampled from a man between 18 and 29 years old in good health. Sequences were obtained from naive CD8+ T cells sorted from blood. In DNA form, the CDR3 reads TGTGCCAGCAGCTTAGGTGCAGCCGTTTCCTACGAGCAGTACTTC. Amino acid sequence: CASSLGAAVSYEQYF.